This TCR beta chain was sequenced for a study of molecular identifiers for immune sequencing clone quantification. This clonotype appeared many times. The antigen is not known. Previously reported methods and listed TCR primers produced the bulk TCR libraries. Via MiXCR, TCRdb re-called the PCR reads, giving one row per CDR3 protein. The data contain about half a million distinct CDR3 sequences, around a fifth of them singletons. The CD8+CD4-CCR7+CD45RA+ phenotype defined the sorted naive CD8 T cells. The CDR3 extends over 14 amino acids. Trimming took 6 bases from V and 0 from J, leaving 11 bases between them. Notes on the study in general: Detection of one spiked Jurkat cell's TCR RNA reportedly worked in 980,000 or so naive cells.

This receptor was obtained from a human donor in good health. Some libraries in this study had Jurkat cell RNA spiked in. Sequenced: naive CD8+ T cells from blood, with Jurkat cell RNA spiked in. Subset denoted: FACS-sorted CD8+CD4-CCR7+CD45RA+ naive T cells. The V call is TRBV12-3 or TRBV12-4, the J call TRBJ2-5; D call uncertain. Here the CDR3 reads CASRLRSYQETQYF. CDR3 DNA sequence: TGTGCCAGCAGATTGAGGTCCTACCAAGAGACCCAGTACTTC.